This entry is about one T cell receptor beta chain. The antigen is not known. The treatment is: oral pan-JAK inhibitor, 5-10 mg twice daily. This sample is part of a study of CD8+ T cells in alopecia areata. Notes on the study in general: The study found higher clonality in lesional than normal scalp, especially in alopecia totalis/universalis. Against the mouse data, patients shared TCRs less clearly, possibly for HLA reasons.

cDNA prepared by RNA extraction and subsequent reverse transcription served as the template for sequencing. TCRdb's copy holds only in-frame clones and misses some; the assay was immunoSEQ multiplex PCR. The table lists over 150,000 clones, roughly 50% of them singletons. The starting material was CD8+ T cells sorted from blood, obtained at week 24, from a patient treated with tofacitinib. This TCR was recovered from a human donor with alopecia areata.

As DNA, the CDR3 is TGCAGCGTTGAAGATGAGGTCCCTTACTATGGCTACACCTTC. This codes for CSVEDEVPYYGYTF. The chain couples TRBV29-1 to TRBJ1-2; D call uncertain. The ends were cut back, 0 bases at V and 3 bases at J, with 11 bases in the middle. This CDR3 contains 14 residues. Germline CDR1 is SQVTM and CDR2 is ANQGSEA.